This T cell receptor beta chain was profiled in a study of T cells expressing NK-cell markers. Study context: Sorted CD3+CD56-NKG2C+, CD3+CD56+NKG2C+ and CD3+CD56+NKG2C- T cells supplied the TCR beta repertoires. Serological testing identified seven of the eight sequenced donors as HCMV-seropositive and one as seronegative.

TCRdb processed the 5' RACE reads again and assigns one entry to each CDR3 protein, with no DNA. This listing includes roughly 390,000 distinct CDR3 sequences. Germline loops: CDR1 KGHSH, CDR2 LQKENI. CDR3 length: 14 amino acids. The specimen sequenced was blood T cells: a sorted CD56 or NKG2C T cell subset, CD4+ or CD8+ T cells, or bulk PBMC T cells (not recorded which). V usage is TRBV18 and J usage is TRBJ1-4; without DNA, the TCRdb call of TRBD1 cannot be checked. This receptor was taken from a man aged 18-75 years in good health. The CDR3 protein is CASSRDSRQEKLFF.